This TCR beta chain was sequenced for a study of blood T cell repertoires in COVID-19. Study as a whole: Samples came from the United States, Italy and Spain, spanning acute and convalescent COVID-19. The analysed material was cDNA or gDNA that came from T cells, B-cell-depleted T cells, or PBMCs.

Germline V CDR1 and CDR2: SGHRS, YFSETQ. V was clipped by 3 bases and J by 6 bases; unmatched bases: 6. This CDR3 has 14 amino acids. This clone was detected a few times. Per the original methods: Using reference gene primer amplification, nucleated cell counts were estimated. The protocol was immunoSEQ multiplex PCR, while the TCRdb copy is restricted to in-frame clones and leaves out a portion. V and J calls and clone size are copied from that table; D and trimming were computed from the DNA. The sample holds fewer than 150,000 clones, about four fifths seen once. Source material: peripheral blood. V is TRBV5-1 and J is TRBJ1-2, with 9 bases identical to TRBD1. The receptor's source is a human donor in a cohort sampled during active COVID-19. DNA for the CDR3: TGCGCCAGCAGCTGGGGACAGGGAGAGGATGGCTACACCTTC. Its translation is CASSWGQGEDGYTF.